One sample yielded the 5 T cell receptor beta chains listed below, sequenced in a study of OX40 agonist ivuxolimab in advanced cancers. Here immunoSEQ multiplex PCR was the method, and the copy in TCRdb shows in-frame clones only, minus some. The data contain almost 90,000 clones, approximately 90% of them singletons. The material sequenced was CD4+ or CD8+ T cells sorted from blood, taken in a trial of the OX40 agonist ivuxolimab. The receptor source for this set is an adult with an advanced solid tumor such as melanoma, head and neck, liver or kidney cancer.

This clone was found once. The sample carries other DNA sequences with the same CDR3. This chain links TRBV6-5 with TRBJ1-1, with a possible D match to TRBD1 (5 bases). Trimming removed 0 bases from V and 4 bases from J, with 9 bases in between. This CDR3 is built from 14 residues. CDR1 and CDR2 from the germline V gene are MNHEY and SVGAGI. CDR3 sequence reads: CASSYSRGRTEAFF. CDR3 DNA sequence: TGTGCCAGCAGTTACTCGAGGGGTCGCACTGAAGCTTTCTTT.

This chain uses TRBV11-2 with TRBJ1-2; D gene uncertain. Germline CDR1 reads SGHAT; CDR2 reads FQNNGV. The CDR3 spans 17 residues. Trimming removed 1 base from V and 0 bases from J, with 15 bases in between. The CDR3 bases are TGTGCCAGCAGCTTAGGCGACGTCAGAACTACTAACTATGGCTACACCTTC. It translates to CASSLGDVRTTNYGYTF.

Written as DNA, the CDR3 is TGTGCCAGCAGTTCCCGACAGGCAATCTACGAGCAGTACTTC. This translates into CASSSRQAIYEQYF. The chain is built from TRBV6-5 and TRBJ2-5; TRBD1 might be the D (6 bases). TRBJ2-7 matches the DNA end more closely, so the J call is doubtful. From germline, CDR1 is MNHEY and CDR2 SVGAGI. This CDR3 has 14 amino acids.

V and J are TRBV23-1 and TRBJ2-3; D ambiguous. TRBV23-1 is designated an ORF whose function remains uncertain. V was trimmed by 3 bases and J by 4 bases, leaving 2 bases between them. The CDR3 consists of 11 residues. CDR3 sequence: CASSHPDTQYF. The CDR3 bases are TGCGCCAGCAGTCACCCAGATACGCAGTATTTT.

The chain links TRBV7-2 to TRBJ2-5; D not certain. Looked up from germline, CDR1 is SGHTA and CDR2 is FQGNSA. The CDR3 spans 11 residues. Trimming left V 4 bases short and J 7 bases short, with 7 bases between. In nucleotides, the CDR3 is TGTGCCAGCAGCTCTCCGGGGACCCAGTACTTC. Its protein is CASSSPGTQYF. Complete variable domain (other parts from reference TRBV7-2 and TRBJ2-5): GAGVSQSPSNKVTEKGKDVELRCDPISGHTALYWYRQSLGQGLEFLIYFQGNSAPDKSGLPSDRFSAERTGGSVSTLTIQRTQQEDSAVYLCASSSPGTQYFGPGTRLLVL.